Following are 22 T cell receptor beta chains from one sample sequenced in a study of PD-L1 blockade in urothelial cancer. Noted time point: pretreatment peripheral blood. Method: immunoSEQ multiplex PCR; TCRdb's copy keeps in-frame clones and lacks some. The sample records about 87,000 clones, roughly 84% being singletons. The sequences come from PBMCs, collected around atezolizumab (anti-PD-L1) treatment. These TCRs come from a man between 60 and 75 years old with urothelial cancer.

The chain is built from TRBV5-1 and TRBJ2-1, with a possible D match to TRBD2 (6 bases). Trimming removed 1 base from V and 7 bases from J, with 18 bases in between. The CDR3 is 16 amino acids. Per germline, CDR1 SGHRS and CDR2 YFSETQ. CDR3 nucleotide sequence: TGCGCCAGCAGCTTGATTTCTGGACTAATGATGAATGAGCAGTTCTTC. Translated: CASSLISGLMMNEQFF.

CDR3 loop: CAGLPGLATDTQYF. Written as DNA, the CDR3 is TGTGCCGGGTTACCGGGACTAGCCACAGATACGCAGTATTTT. The V gene is TRBV30, the J gene TRBJ2-3; 9 bases agree with TRBD2. Germline V gene data show CDR1 as GTSNPN and CDR2 as SVGIG (reference sequence). With V trimmed by 8 bases and J by 2 bases, 8 bases remained unmatched. This CDR3 is built from 14 residues.

The chain couples TRBV7-2 to TRBJ1-2, with 7 bases matching TRBD1. V lost 2 bases, J lost 1 base, and 7 bases stayed unmatched. Germline V gene sequence: CDR1 SGHTA, CDR2 FQGNSA. This CDR3 comprises 16 residues. The CDR3: CASSLNSGQLNYGYTF. CDR3 bases: TGTGCCAGCAGCTTAAACTCGGGACAGCTTAACTATGGCTACACCTTC.

V usage is TRBV29-1 and J usage is TRBJ2-1, with 13 nucleotides matching TRBD2. Germline V lookup: CDR1 SQVTM, CDR2 ANQGSEA. The CDR3 is 16 amino acids. The V gene end was trimmed by 3 bases and the J gene end by 10 bases; junction bases not matched to a gene: 12. As DNA, the CDR3 is TGCAGCGTTGAGTCGGGGACTAGCGGGAAGGTGGGCGAGCAGTTCTTC. It yields the protein CSVESGTSGKVGEQFF.

In nucleotides, the CDR3 is TGCGCCAGCAGCTTGGAAGTACAGAACCCTGAAAAACTGTTTTTT. It yields the protein CASSLEVQNPEKLFF. The chain is built from TRBV5-1 and TRBJ1-4, with D hard to call. CDR3 size: 15 residues. From germline, CDR1 is SGHRS and CDR2 YFSETQ. Trimming removed 0 bases at V and 7 bases at J, with 13 bases between.

This chain uses TRBV30 with TRBJ1-1; 8 bases agree with TRBD1. The CDR3 totals 13 residues. Per germline, CDR1 GTSNPN and CDR2 SVGIG (reference sequence). Unmatched junction bases numbered 3, after V lost 0 bases and J lost 6 bases. Here the CDR3 DNA reads TGTGCCTGGAGTGTTCGGGACAGGTCTGAAGCTTTCTTT. Its translation: CAWSVRDRSEAFF.

Only one count was recorded for this clone. This sequence joins TRBV6-6 and TRBJ2-7; 11 bases agree with TRBD2. The CDR3 has 16 residues. The V and J ends lost 6 bases and 2 bases, in that order; junction bases with no gene match: 9. Germline-derived CDR1 and CDR2 are MNHNY and SVGAGI (reference sequence). The CDR3 DNA sequence: TGTGCCAGCAGCCCCGGGACTAGCGGTATCACCTACGAGCAGTACTTC. Its translation is CASSPGTSGITYEQYF.

The V gene is TRBV9, the J gene TRBJ2-2, with 9 bases identical to TRBD2. CDR3 length equals 16 residues. V lost 2 bases, J lost 12 bases, and 14 bases stayed unmatched. CDR1 is SGDLS and CDR2 is YYNGEE in the germline V gene. CDR3 nucleotides: TGTGCCAGCAGCGTTTTGCCAGCGGGGGGCCTAGGGAAGCTGTTTTTT. This sequence encodes CASSVLPAGGLGKLFF.

V and J are TRBV5-1 and TRBJ2-3; no definite D call. The CDR3 spans 15 residues. Trimming pared 0 bases from V and 0 bases from J, leaving 8 bases between. Germline CDR1 is SGHRS and CDR2 is YFSETQ. The CDR3 DNA is TGCGCCAGCAGCTTGGGGCAGGTCAGCACAGATACGCAGTATTTT. Translated, it gives CASSLGQVSTDTQYF.

The chain carries TRBV14 and TRBJ2-1; 10 bases are shared with TRBD2. The V segment lost 6 bases and the J segment 8 bases; nucleotides outside the gene matches: 10. The length of the CDR3 is 15 residues. Germline CDR1 and CDR2: SGHDN and FVKESK. The DNA for the CDR3 is TGTGCCAGCAGAGTAAGCGGGGGGGCCGGGGATGAGCAGTTCTTC. Protein sequence: CASRVSGGAGDEQFF.

The J gene is TRBJ1-1, the V gene TRBV7-9; 10 bases are shared with TRBD1. V lost 1 base to trimming and J lost 4 bases; unmatched junction nucleotides: 0. From germline, CDR1 is SEHNR and CDR2 FQNEAQ (reference sequence). The CDR3 has 14 amino acids. The DNA for the CDR3 is TGTGCCAGCAGCTTAGGACAGGGGGCCACTGAAGCTTTCTTT. Protein sequence: CASSLGQGATEAFF. The full variable domain, in which reference TRBV7-9 and TRBJ1-1 provide the parts outside the CDR3, is DTGVSQNPRHKITKRGQNVTFRCDPISEHNRLYWYRQTLGQGPEFLTYFQNEAQLEKSRLLSDRFSAERPKGSFSTLEIQRTEQGDSAMYLCASSLGQGATEAFFGQGTRLTVV.

The J gene is TRBJ2-2, the V gene TRBV5-1; a weak D match, TRBD2 (6 bases). Germline loops: CDR1 SGHRS, CDR2 YFSETQ. V was clipped by 1 base and J by 4 bases, with 8 bases between them. This CDR3 region has 14 residues. The CDR3 sequence is CASSLYSGTGELFF. Written as DNA, the CDR3 is TGCGCCAGCAGCTTGTATAGCGGCACCGGGGAGCTGTTTTTT.

This clone was seen once. The chain links TRBV5-4 to TRBJ2-3, with 13 bases identical to TRBD2. Trimming took 3 bases from V and 4 from J; bases not matched to a gene: 14. The germline gives CDR1 SGHNT, CDR2 YYREEE (reference sequence). The CDR3 loop spans 19 amino acids. CDR3 loop: CASSYLLFGLAGAPDTQYF. CDR3 bases: TGTGCCAGCAGCTACTTACTTTTTGGACTAGCGGGAGCCCCAGATACGCAGTATTTT. Using reference TRBV5-4 and TRBJ2-3 for the parts outside the CDR3, the full variable domain is ETGVTQSPTHLIKTRGQQVTLRCSSQSGHNTVSWYQQALGQGPQFIFQYYREEENGRGNFPPRFSGLQFPNYSSELNVNALELDDSALYLCASSYLLFGLAGAPDTQYFGPGTRLTVL.

In nucleotides, the CDR3 is TGTGCCAGCAGCTTAGTCGGTAGCTCGTCCTCTGAGACCCAGTACTTC. Translation: CASSLVGSSSSETQYF. The rearrangement uses TRBV7-7 and TRBJ2-5, with no clear D. Germline loops: CDR1 SSHAT, CDR2 FNYEAQ (reference sequence). The CDR3 is 16 amino acids. V lost 1 base to trimming and J lost 5 bases, with 17 bases between them.

The chain carries TRBV14 and TRBJ2-6, with no clear D. CDR3 size: 11 residues. With 8 bases removed from V and 4 bases from J, the gap between germline ends came to 3 bases. Germline CDR1 is SGHDN and CDR2 is FVKESK. In DNA form, the CDR3 reads TGTGCCAGCCAGGGGGCCAACGTCCTGACTTTC. This gives the protein CASQGANVLTF.

The V and J genes are TRBV12-5 and TRBJ2-5, with D unresolved. CDR3 length: 14 residues. The V end lost 2 bases, the J end lost 0 bases, and 7 bases lay between the germline ends. The germline V gene has CDR1 LGHNT and CDR2 FRNRAP. The CDR3 DNA reads as TGTGCTAGTGGTTTGAGCGTCAACCAAGAGACCCAGTACTTC. Its translation: CASGLSVNQETQYF. The full variable domain, in which reference TRBV12-5 and TRBJ2-5 provide the parts outside the CDR3, is DARVTQTPRHKVTEMGQEVTMRCQPILGHNTVFWYRQTMMQGLELLAYFRNRAPLDDSGMPKDRFSAEMPDATLATLKIQPSEPRDSAVYFCASGLSVNQETQYFGPGTRLLVL.

This chain joins TRBV27 and TRBJ2-1, with D possibly matching TRBD2 (7 bases). From germline, CDR1 is MNHEY and CDR2 SMNVEV (reference sequence). The CDR3 is 15 amino acids. V lost 10 bases to trimming and J lost 1 base, with 17 bases between them. This chain's CDR3 is CANCGGGKSYNEQFF. The CDR3 DNA sequence: TGTGCCAACTGCGGCGGGGGCAAATCCTACAATGAGCAGTTCTTC.

V and J are TRBV5-1 and TRBJ1-1; D uncertain. In germline, CDR1 is SGHRS, CDR2 YFSETQ. The V end lost 4 bases, the J end lost 6 bases, and 13 bases lay between the germline ends. The CDR3 spans 13 residues. CDR3 DNA sequence: TGCGCCAGCAGCGGCGATACGGGGTCTGAAGCTTTCTTT. Translated, it gives CASSGDTGSEAFF. Together with reference TRBV5-1 and TRBJ1-1, the CDR3 gives the full variable domain: KAGVTQTPRYLIKTRGQQVTLSCSPISGHRSVSWYQQTPGQGLQFLFEYFSETQRNKGNFPGRFSGRQFSNSRSEMNVSTLELGDSALYLCASSGDTGSEAFFGQGTRLTVV.

V gene TRBV10-1 combines with J gene TRBJ1-2, with D maybe TRBD1 (5 bases). Germline values: CDR1 WNHNN, CDR2 SYGVQD (reference sequence). V was cut by 2 bases and J by 8 bases, with 6 bases left in between. CDR3 length equals 11 residues. DNA for the CDR3: TGCGCCAGCAGTGAGGGGGGGGGCTACACCTTC. Translated, it gives CASSEGGGYTF.

This chain joins TRBV10-3 and TRBJ2-7, with D possibly TRBD1 on 6 matching bases. Trimming shortened V by 3 bases and J by 7 bases, and 13 bases separated the two germline ends. The CDR3 is made up of 13 amino acids. Germline V gene sequence: CDR1 ENHRY, CDR2 SYGVKD. As DNA, the CDR3 is TGTGCCATCAGTGAACACAGGGTGGGGGAGCAGTACTTC. Translated: CAISEHRVGEQYF.

The CDR3 loop reads CASSPPRQQETQYF. The CDR3 coding sequence is TGTGCCAGCAGCCCCCCAAGACAGCAAGAGACCCAGTACTTC. The chain combines TRBV5-4 with TRBJ2-5; a weak D match, TRBD1 (5 bases). The CDR3 is 14 amino acids. V was shortened by 4 bases and J by 2 bases, with 12 bases between the two germline ends. CDR1 is SGHNT, CDR2 YYREEE, per germline (reference sequence).

V is TRBV9 and J is TRBJ2-5; D possibly corresponds to TRBD2 (5 bases). The CDR3 is 15 residues long. V was pared by 3 bases and J by 5 bases, with 17 bases between. Per germline, CDR1 SGDLS and CDR2 YYNGEE. The CDR3: CASSAYIFRGETQYF. The CDR3 region has the DNA TGTGCCAGCAGCGCCTATATCTTCCGCGGGGAGACCCAGTACTTC.